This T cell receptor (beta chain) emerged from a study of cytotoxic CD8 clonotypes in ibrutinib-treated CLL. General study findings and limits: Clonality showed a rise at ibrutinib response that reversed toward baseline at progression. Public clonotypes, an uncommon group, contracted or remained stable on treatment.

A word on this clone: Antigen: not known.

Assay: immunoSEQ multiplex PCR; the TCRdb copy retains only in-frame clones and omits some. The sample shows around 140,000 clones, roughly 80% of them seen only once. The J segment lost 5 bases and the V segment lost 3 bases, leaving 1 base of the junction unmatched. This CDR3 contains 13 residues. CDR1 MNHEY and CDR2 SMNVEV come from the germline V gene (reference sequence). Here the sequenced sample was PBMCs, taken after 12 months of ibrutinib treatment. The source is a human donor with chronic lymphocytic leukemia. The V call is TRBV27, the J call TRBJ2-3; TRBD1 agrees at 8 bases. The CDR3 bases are TGTGCCAGCAGTTTCAGGGGGCAAGATACGCAGTATTTT. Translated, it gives CASSFRGQDTQYF.